Included here is one TCR beta chain sequence, with context. Its target is unknown. The PCR used 60 Vbeta and 13 Jbeta primers. Produced via immunoSEQ multiplex PCR; TCRdb's table is partial and in-frame only. The table shows 150,000 to 200,000 clones, with less than 90% occurring only once. These data come from a study of cytomegalovirus exposure and HLA in healthy donors. Whole-study results and caveats: As confirmed in vitro, a few CMV-associated chains were specific for CMV antigens.

Trimming pared 4 bases from V and 4 bases from J, leaving 23 bases between. This CDR3 is 18 amino acids long. Germline V CDR1 and CDR2: MNHEY, SMNVEV (reference sequence). Sequencing input: PBMCs. This chain links TRBV27 with TRBJ1-5; D gene ambiguous. This TCR was recovered from a boy aged 10-17 years in good health and CMV-seronegative. The CDR3 coding sequence is TGTGCCAGCAGTTATATTCCCCCACGACAAGGACTAAATCAGCCCCAGCATTTT. This sequence encodes CASSYIPPRQGLNQPQHF.